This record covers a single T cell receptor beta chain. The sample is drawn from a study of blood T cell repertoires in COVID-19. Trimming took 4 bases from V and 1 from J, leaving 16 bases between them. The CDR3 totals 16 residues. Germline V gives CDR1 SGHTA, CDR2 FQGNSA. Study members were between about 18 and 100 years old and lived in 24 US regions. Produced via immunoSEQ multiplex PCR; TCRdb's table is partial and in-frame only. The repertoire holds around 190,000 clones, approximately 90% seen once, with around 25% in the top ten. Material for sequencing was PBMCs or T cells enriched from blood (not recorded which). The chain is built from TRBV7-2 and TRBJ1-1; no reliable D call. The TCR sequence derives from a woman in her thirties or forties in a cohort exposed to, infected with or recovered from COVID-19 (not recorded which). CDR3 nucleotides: TGTGCCAGCAGCTGGAGGAGGTGGGGAGGGAACACTGAAGCTTTCTTT. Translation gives CASSWRRWGGNTEAFF. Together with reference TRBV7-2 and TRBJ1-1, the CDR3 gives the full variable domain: GAGVSQSPSNKVTEKGKDVELRCDPISGHTALYWYRQSLGQGLEFLIYFQGNSAPDKSGLPSDRFSAERTGGSVSTLTIQRTQQEDSAVYLCASSWRRWGGNTEAFFGQGTRLTVV.